One sample yielded the 23 T cell receptor beta chains listed below, sequenced in a study of blood T cell repertoires in COVID-19. The data were produced by immunoSEQ multiplex PCR, yet TCRdb's version contains in-frame clones alone and is incomplete. There are about 360,000 clones in the sample; around 90% occur only once, and about 2.9% lies in the top ten. Material for sequencing was peripheral blood. The source is a human donor in a cohort sampled during active COVID-19.

V is TRBV24-1 and J is TRBJ2-1; TRBD1 matches at 7 bases. CDR1 is KGHDR, CDR2 SFDVKD, per germline. The junction had 7 bases not matched to a gene; V was cut back by 4 bases and J by 8 bases. The CDR3 is 14 residues long. CDR3 residues: CATSDRHRGDEQFF. CDR3 nucleotide sequence: TGTGCCACCAGTGACCGTCACAGGGGAGATGAGCAGTTCTTC.

V is TRBV19 and J is TRBJ2-5, with 10 bases that match TRBD1. The V gene's germline CDR1 is LNHDA and CDR2 SQIVND (reference sequence). V shed 5 bases, J shed 5 bases, and the junction held 8 bases outside the gene matches. The CDR3 has 15 residues. The CDR3 loop is CASSDGQGGRETQYF. The CDR3 DNA is TGTGCCAGTAGTGATGGACAGGGGGGTCGGGAGACCCAGTACTTC.

This chain connects TRBV29-1 to TRBJ2-3, with 9 bases matching TRBD2. The trim removed 5 bases at V and 3 bases at J, leaving 6 bases unmatched. In germline, CDR1 is SQVTM, CDR2 ANQGSEA. The CDR3 is 14 residues long. The CDR3 is CSVRAGGVTDTQYF. CDR3 DNA: TGCAGCGTTAGGGCGGGAGGGGTGACAGATACGCAGTATTTT.

To note about this clone: This likely reflects a read error, since a far larger clone is one base away. The chain joins TRBV6-5 to TRBJ1-2; D perhaps matches TRBD1 (5 bases). The CDR3 length is 13 residues. In germline, CDR1 is MNHEY, CDR2 SVGAGI. Trimming stripped 4 bases from V and 2 bases from J, with 8 bases between. The CDR3 spells CASSLAGNYGYTF. CDR3 coding DNA: TGTGCCAGCAGTTTAGCAGGGAACTATGGCTACACCTTC.

The rearrangement joins TRBV18 to TRBJ2-7, with D tentatively TRBD1 (5 bases). The CDR3 contains 15 residues. V lost 4 bases to trimming and J lost 6 bases, with 19 bases between them. Germline V gives CDR1 KGHSH, CDR2 LQKENI. CDR3 bases: TGTGCCAGCTCACTAACAGGTACCGTTGTCGGCGAGCAGTACTTC. Translating gives CASSLTGTVVGEQYF.

The rearrangement links TRBV30 to TRBJ1-2; D possibly corresponds to TRBD1 (5 bases). With 0 bases removed from V and 1 base from J, the gap between germline ends came to 15 bases. Germline CDR1 reads GTSNPN; CDR2 reads SVGIG (reference sequence). The CDR3 extends over 16 amino acids. DNA of the CDR3: TGTGCCTGGAGTGTGGGAGGGGCAGGAGGTAACTATGGCTACACCTTC. This codes for CAWSVGGAGGNYGYTF.

The chain combines TRBV5-8 with TRBJ2-3; D may be TRBD1 (5 bases). The germline V and J ends were trimmed by 4 bases and 3 bases, with 9 bases remaining between them. The CDR3 runs 13 residues. Germline values: CDR1 SGHTS, CDR2 YDEGEE. Written as DNA, the CDR3 is TGTGCCAGCAGCACAGGACCTACAGATACGCAGTATTTT. Encoded protein: CASSTGPTDTQYF.

The chain is built from TRBV2 and TRBJ2-5; 8 bases agree with TRBD2. The CDR3 is 15 amino acids. Germline trimming cut 10 bases from V and 1 base from J; bases unmatched to any gene: 11. Germline V gene data show CDR1 as SNHLY and CDR2 as FYNNEI. In DNA form, the CDR3 reads TGTGCCACCTCGGGGCGGGGGGCACTCCAAGAGACCCAGTACTTC. Translated, it gives CATSGRGALQETQYF.

V usage is TRBV18 and J usage is TRBJ2-7; D not resolved. This CDR3 region has 14 residues. The germline V gene has CDR1 KGHSH and CDR2 LQKENI. Trimming cost V 1 base and J 5 bases, with 12 bases left between them. DNA for the CDR3: TGTGCCAGCTCACCACGGGTTAGCTTCCACGAGCAGTACTTC. It yields the protein CASSPRVSFHEQYF.

J is TRBJ2-5 and V is TRBV6-6; tentative D call: TRBD2 (6 bases). The V and J ends lost 6 bases and 0 bases respectively, with 8 bases between them. This CDR3 comprises 13 residues. In germline, CDR1 is MNHNY, CDR2 SVGAGI (reference sequence). CDR3 loop: CASSLANQETQYF. As DNA, the CDR3 is TGTGCCAGCAGCCTAGCGAACCAAGAGACCCAGTACTTC.

CDR3 loop: CAISEWASGTPQGETQYF. CDR3 coding DNA: TGTGCCATCAGTGAGTGGGCTAGCGGGACCCCTCAAGGGGAGACCCAGTACTTC. The V and J genes are TRBV10-3 and TRBJ2-5; 9 positions match TRBD2. This CDR3 is built from 18 residues. V trimming: 1 base; J trimming: 5 bases; junction bases outside the gene matches: 14. The V gene's germline CDR1 is ENHRY and CDR2 SYGVKD.

V and J are TRBV14 and TRBJ2-7, with a possible D match to TRBD1 (5 bases). Germline loops: CDR1 SGHDN, CDR2 FVKESK. The CDR3 runs 12 residues. Trimming shortened V by 5 bases and J by 6 bases, and 11 bases separated the two germline ends. As DNA, the CDR3 is TGTGCCAGCAGCTGGACACTCCTCGAGCAGTACTTC. Translated: CASSWTLLEQYF.

The table lists this clone with a few counts. This sequence joins TRBV7-2 and TRBJ2-2; 9 nucleotides match TRBD2. The CDR3 extends over 16 amino acids. After removal of 5 bases from V and 8 bases from J, the junction contained 12 bases not matched to a gene. Germline V lookup: CDR1 SGHTA, CDR2 FQGNSA. Here the CDR3 reads CASSQDSGGLRGELFF. CDR3 DNA: TGTGCCAGCAGCCAAGATAGCGGGGGCCTCCGAGGGGAGCTGTTTTTT.

The chain employs TRBV3-1 (or the pseudogene TRBV3-2) and TRBJ1-3; no firm D call. In germline, CDR1 is LGHDT, CDR2 YNNKEL (reference sequence). CDR3 size: 16 residues. V was trimmed by 4 bases and J by 2 bases, leaving 15 bases between them. In nucleotides, the CDR3 is TGTGCCAGCAGCCGATCCCTACAGAGTACTGGAAACACCATATATTTT. Its protein is CASSRSLQSTGNTIYF.

V gene TRBV5-6 combines with J gene TRBJ2-7; D not resolved. Germline lookup yields CDR1 SGHDT and CDR2 YYEEEE. The ends were cut back, 2 bases at V and 7 bases at J, with 7 bases in the middle. The CDR3 is made up of 11 amino acids. The CDR3 nucleotides read TGTGCCAGCAGCTTTGGCCAAGAGCAGTACTTC. Amino acids: CASSFGQEQYF.

The V and J genes are TRBV5-4 and TRBJ1-4; no firm D call. Germline CDR1 reads SGHNT; CDR2 reads YYREEE (reference sequence). The CDR3 is 14 residues long. V was trimmed by 1 base and J by 7 bases, leaving 11 bases between them. The CDR3 region has the DNA TGTGCCAGCAGCTTGTTCCGGGAGGGTGAAAAACTGTTTTTT. Translation: CASSLFREGEKLFF.

V is TRBV24-1 and J is TRBJ2-1, with a tentative D call TRBD2 (5 bases). Deletions cut 5 bases from V and 0 bases from J, with 16 bases between. Germline-derived CDR1 and CDR2 are KGHDR and SFDVKD. The length of the CDR3 is 17 residues. The CDR3 loop reads CATSGWTGQSSYNEQFF. For the CDR3, the DNA is TGTGCCACCAGTGGGTGGACTGGCCAGAGCTCCTACAATGAGCAGTTCTTC.

V is TRBV5-1 and J is TRBJ2-7; TRBD1 aligns across 8 bases. This CDR3 spans 13 amino acids. J gave up 9 bases and V 0 bases, and 5 bases lay outside the gene matches. Germline V gene lookup returns CDR1 SGHRS and CDR2 YFSETQ. CDR3 residues: CASSLAGGTRQYF. Here the CDR3 DNA reads TGCGCCAGCAGCTTGGCAGGGGGCACGAGGCAGTACTTC.

As DNA, the CDR3 is TGTGCCAGCAGCTTGGCCAACCTTGGCGAGCAGTACTTC. This codes for CASSLANLGEQYF. The V call is TRBV11-2, the J call TRBJ2-7; D gene ambiguous. Germline assignment: CDR1 SGHAT and CDR2 FQNNGV. The CDR3 sequence is 13 residues long. V lost 3 bases and J lost 6, with 12 bases in between.

This clone was picked up a small number of times. The chain recombines TRBV7-8 with TRBJ2-1; D may correspond to TRBD1 or TRBD2 (5 bases each). In germline, CDR1 is SGHVS, CDR2 FQNEAQ. The V and J ends lost 5 bases and 7 bases respectively, with 15 bases between them. The CDR3 is 14 amino acids. CDR3 loop: CASSPAAGNNEQFF. CDR3 in DNA: TGTGCCAGCAGCCCAGCGGCAGGGAATAATGAGCAGTTCTTC.

This clone was seen a single time. CDR3 bases: TGTGCCAGCAGGAAGCAGGTAGAAGCTTTCTTT. Translation gives CASRKQVEAFF. The rearrangement links TRBV2 to TRBJ1-1; D remains ambiguous. This CDR3 contains 11 residues. Germline V gene data show CDR1 as SNHLY and CDR2 as FYNNEI. V was pared by 6 bases and J by 8 bases, with 10 bases between.

The chain has TRBV7-2 and TRBJ2-7; D may be TRBD1 (5 bases). The CDR3 has 15 amino acids. Germline loops: CDR1 SGHTA, CDR2 FQGNSA. V was trimmed by 4 bases and J by 3 bases, leaving 16 bases between them. In DNA, the CDR3 is TGTGCCAGCAGCTCAACAGGTTTTCAGGGCTACGAGCAGTACTTC. The encoded protein is CASSSTGFQGYEQYF.

This clone was seen once. The rearrangement joins TRBV5-1 to TRBJ2-3, with D possibly being TRBD1 (6 bases). With 4 bases removed from V and 0 bases from J, the gap between germline ends came to 18 bases. Germline V gene lookup returns CDR1 SGHRS and CDR2 YFSETQ. CDR3 length: 17 residues. CDR3 region: CASSRAKDRASTDTQYF. DNA of the CDR3: TGCGCCAGCAGCCGCGCTAAGGACAGAGCTAGCACAGATACGCAGTATTTT.